The 12 T cell receptor beta chains listed next were all sequenced from one sample in a study of a mutant IDH1 vaccine in newly diagnosed glioma. Which antigens these TCRs recognize remains unknown. The table came from immunoSEQ multiplex PCR; TCRdb's copy has only in-frame clones and leaves some out. The sample yields nearly 55,000 clones, 75% to 85% seen once. As for time point: week 5, during vaccination. Each dose of the vaccine consisted of 300 ug of mutant IDH1 20-mer peptide, with topical imiquimod. The material sequenced was PBMCs, taken from a glioma patient whose treatment included an IDH1 peptide vaccine. The receptors were sampled from a young man with glioma.

This sequence joins TRBV13 and TRBJ2-3, with 16 bases matching TRBD2. CDR3 length: 18 amino acids. Germline V gene lookup returns CDR1 PRHDT and CDR2 FYEKMQ (reference sequence). The junction had 9 bases not matched to a gene; V was cut back by 5 bases and J by 4 bases. Here the CDR3 DNA reads TGTGCCAGCAGCGCCTCCGGGACTAGCGGGGGGGCCCCAGATACGCAGTATTTT. Protein sequence: CASSASGTSGGAPDTQYF.

This clone occurred a few times. The DNA of the CDR3 is TGTGCCAGCAGAAACGTCGACAGCCCATATGGCTACACCTTC. Translated: CASRNVDSPYGYTF. This chain joins TRBV5-4 and TRBJ1-2, with D possibly TRBD1 on 5 matching bases. V lost 5 bases to trimming and J lost 5 bases, with 16 bases between them. CDR1 is SGHNT and CDR2 is YYREEE in the germline V gene (reference sequence). The CDR3 is made up of 14 amino acids.

This clone has only a few counts. V usage is TRBV7-9 and J usage is TRBJ2-1, with D uncertain. Germline CDR1 SEHNR, CDR2 FQNEAQ (reference sequence). This CDR3 contains 13 residues. Trimming left V 3 bases short and J 7 bases short, with 10 bases between. This chain's CDR3 is CASSFDSTNEQFF. The CDR3 DNA sequence: TGTGCCAGCAGCTTTGATAGTACGAATGAGCAGTTCTTC.

This chain connects TRBV19 to TRBJ2-2; D is possibly TRBD1 (5 bases). The germline V gene encodes CDR1 LNHDA and CDR2 SQIVND (reference sequence). Trimming pared 3 bases from V and 4 bases from J, leaving 12 bases between. This CDR3 spans 15 amino acids. The DNA for the CDR3 is TGTGCCAGTAGTATTAGGGGATCGGGCACCGGGGAGCTGTTTTTT. It encodes CASSIRGSGTGELFF.

The chain uses TRBV6-1 and TRBJ2-1, with 7 bases fitting TRBD1. Germline-derived CDR1 and CDR2 are MNHNS and SASEGT. The trim removed 2 bases at V and 4 bases at J, leaving 11 bases unmatched. CDR3 length equals 17 residues. CDR3 loop: CASSEQGVLLGYNEQFF. As DNA, the CDR3 is TGTGCCAGCAGTGAACAGGGGGTCCTCCTGGGGTACAATGAGCAGTTCTTC.

This chain connects TRBV4-1 to TRBJ1-1; D ambiguous. Per germline, CDR1 MGHRA and CDR2 YSYEKL. This CDR3 has 17 residues. V shed 2 bases and J shed 1 base, with 17 bases lying between them. The CDR3, as DNA: TGCGCCAGCAGCCAAAAGCCCCCCCGAAGCGGGAACACTGAAGCTTTCTTT. Translation gives CASSQKPPRSGNTEAFF.

The chain uses TRBV2 and TRBJ2-2; maybe TRBD2 (7 bases). Germline CDR1 SNHLY, CDR2 FYNNEI. The CDR3 is 15 amino acids. Trimming took 8 bases from V and 7 from J, leaving 20 bases between them. This CDR3 reads CASRMGGPHGGELFF. CDR3 bases: TGTGCCAGCCGGATGGGGGGGCCTCATGGCGGGGAGCTGTTTTTT.

The gene calls are TRBV27 and TRBJ2-7, with 13 bases aligning to TRBD2. Germline V gene lookup returns CDR1 MNHEY and CDR2 SMNVEV (reference sequence). J gave up 0 bases and V 3 bases, and 5 bases lay outside the gene matches. The CDR3 runs to 17 residues. The CDR3 region is CASSFELAGGFSYEQYF. CDR3 coding DNA: TGTGCCAGCAGTTTCGAACTAGCGGGGGGGTTCTCCTACGAGCAGTACTTC.

The rearrangement uses TRBV9 and TRBJ2-2; tentative D call: TRBD1 (6 bases). Looked up from germline, CDR1 is SGDLS and CDR2 is YYNGEE. This CDR3 region has 16 residues. V was clipped by 0 bases and J by 4 bases, with 13 bases between them. The CDR3 region is CASSVVADSLTGELFF. The CDR3 nucleotides read TGTGCCAGCAGCGTAGTCGCGGACAGTCTCACCGGGGAGCTGTTTTTT.

This chain connects TRBV6-4 to TRBJ1-5; D is possibly TRBD1 (5 bases). V was pared by 4 bases and J by 1 base, with 14 bases between. This CDR3 comprises 16 residues. Per germline, CDR1 MRHNA and CDR2 SNTAGT. The DNA of the CDR3 is TGTGCCAGCAGTGTCGCGATATGGGGGAGCAATCAGCCCCAGCATTTT. This encodes CASSVAIWGSNQPQHF.

This clone showed up just once. The chain couples TRBV18 to TRBJ2-7, with 9 bases that match TRBD2. Germline V lookup: CDR1 KGHSH, CDR2 LQKENI. Trimming cost V 0 bases and J 3 bases; bases outside gene matches: 9. The CDR3 has 17 amino acids. The CDR3 bases are TGTGCCAGCTCACCACCGGGGGTAGCGGGGGTCCTCTACGAGCAGTACTTC. As protein: CASSPPGVAGVLYEQYF.

In this sample, this clone turned up a few times. The chain has TRBV2 and TRBJ1-1; D might be TRBD1 (5 bases). CDR1 is SNHLY and CDR2 is FYNNEI in the germline V gene. V was shortened by 10 bases and J by 5 bases, with 17 bases between the two germline ends. CDR3 length equals 13 residues. The CDR3 DNA is TGTGCCACGGTCGGGGGAGGGAGGACTGAAGCTTTCTTT. Its translation: CATVGGGRTEAFF.